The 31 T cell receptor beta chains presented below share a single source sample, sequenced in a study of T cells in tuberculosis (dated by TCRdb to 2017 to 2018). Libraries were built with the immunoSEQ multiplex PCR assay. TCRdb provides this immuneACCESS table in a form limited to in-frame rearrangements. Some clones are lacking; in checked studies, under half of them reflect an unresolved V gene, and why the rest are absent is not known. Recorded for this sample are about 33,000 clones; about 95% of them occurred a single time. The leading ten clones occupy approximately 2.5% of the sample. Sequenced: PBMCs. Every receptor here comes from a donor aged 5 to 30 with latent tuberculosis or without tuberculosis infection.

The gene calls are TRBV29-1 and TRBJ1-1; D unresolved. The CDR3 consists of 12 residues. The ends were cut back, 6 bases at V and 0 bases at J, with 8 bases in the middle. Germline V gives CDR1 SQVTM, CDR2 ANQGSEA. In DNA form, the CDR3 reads TGCAGCGTAGACTACATGAACACTGAAGCTTTCTTT. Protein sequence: CSVDYMNTEAFF.

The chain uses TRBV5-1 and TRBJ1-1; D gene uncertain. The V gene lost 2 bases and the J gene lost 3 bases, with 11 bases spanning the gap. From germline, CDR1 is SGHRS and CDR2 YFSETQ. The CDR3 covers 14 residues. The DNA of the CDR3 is TGCGCCAGCAGCTTATTCGGGGTAGACACTGAAGCTTTCTTT. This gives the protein CASSLFGVDTEAFF.

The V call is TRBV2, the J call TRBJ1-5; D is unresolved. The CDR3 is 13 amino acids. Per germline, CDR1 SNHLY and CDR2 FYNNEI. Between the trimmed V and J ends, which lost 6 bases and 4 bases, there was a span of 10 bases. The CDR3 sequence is CASSQGRNQPQHF. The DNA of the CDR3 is TGTGCCAGCAGCCAAGGCAGGAATCAGCCCCAGCATTTT.

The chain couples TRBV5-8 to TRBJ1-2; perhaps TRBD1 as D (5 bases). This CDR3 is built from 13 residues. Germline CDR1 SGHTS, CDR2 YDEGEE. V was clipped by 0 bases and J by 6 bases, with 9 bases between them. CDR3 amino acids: CASSLVRVDGYTF. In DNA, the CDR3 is TGTGCCAGCAGCTTGGTCAGGGTGGATGGCTACACCTTC. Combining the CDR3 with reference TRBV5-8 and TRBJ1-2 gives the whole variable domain EAGVTQSPTHLIKTRGQQATLRCSPISGHTSVYWYQQALGLGLQFLLWYDEGEERNRGNFPPRFSGRQFPNYSSELNVNALELEDSALYLCASSLVRVDGYTFGSGTRLTVV.

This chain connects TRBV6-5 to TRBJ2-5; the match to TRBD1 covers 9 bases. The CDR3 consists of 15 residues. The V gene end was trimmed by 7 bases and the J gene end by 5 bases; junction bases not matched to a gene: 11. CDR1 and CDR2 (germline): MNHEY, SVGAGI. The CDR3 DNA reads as TGTGCCAGCACGGTGATACAGGGGGCGCAGGAGACCCAGTACTTC. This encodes CASTVIQGAQETQYF.

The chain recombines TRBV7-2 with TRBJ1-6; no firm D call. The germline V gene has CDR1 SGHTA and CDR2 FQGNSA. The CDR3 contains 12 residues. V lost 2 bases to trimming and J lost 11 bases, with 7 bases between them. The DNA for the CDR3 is TGTGCCAGCAGCTTAAATCCAGCACCCCTCCACTTT. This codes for CASSLNPAPLHF.

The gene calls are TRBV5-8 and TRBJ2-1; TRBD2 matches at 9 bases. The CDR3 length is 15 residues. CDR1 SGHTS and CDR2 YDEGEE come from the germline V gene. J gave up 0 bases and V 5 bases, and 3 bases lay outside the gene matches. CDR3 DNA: TGTGCCAGCAGTTTTAGCGGGAGCTCCTACAATGAGCAGTTCTTC. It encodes CASSFSGSSYNEQFF. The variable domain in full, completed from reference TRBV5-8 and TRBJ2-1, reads EAGVTQSPTHLIKTRGQQATLRCSPISGHTSVYWYQQALGLGLQFLLWYDEGEERNRGNFPPRFSGRQFPNYSSELNVNALELEDSALYLCASSFSGSSYNEQFFGPGTRLTVL.

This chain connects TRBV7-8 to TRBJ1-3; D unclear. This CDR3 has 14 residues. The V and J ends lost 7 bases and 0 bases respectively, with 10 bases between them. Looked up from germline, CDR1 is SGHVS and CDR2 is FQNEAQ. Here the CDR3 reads CASTTLSSGNTIYF. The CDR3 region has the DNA TGTGCCAGCACCACTCTTAGCTCTGGAAACACCATATATTTT.

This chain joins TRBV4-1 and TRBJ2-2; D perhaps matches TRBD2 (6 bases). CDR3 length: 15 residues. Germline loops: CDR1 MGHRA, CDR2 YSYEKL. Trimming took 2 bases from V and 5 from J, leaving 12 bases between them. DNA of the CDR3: TGCGCCAGCAGCCAAATCGCTCGGGGGACCGGGGAGCTGTTTTTT. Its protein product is CASSQIARGTGELFF.

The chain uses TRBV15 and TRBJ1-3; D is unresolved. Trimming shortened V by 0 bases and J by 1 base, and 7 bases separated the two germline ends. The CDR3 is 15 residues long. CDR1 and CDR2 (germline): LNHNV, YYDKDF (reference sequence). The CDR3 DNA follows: TGTGCCACCAGCAGAGACTCAGGTTCTGGAAACACCATATATTTT. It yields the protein CATSRDSGSGNTIYF.

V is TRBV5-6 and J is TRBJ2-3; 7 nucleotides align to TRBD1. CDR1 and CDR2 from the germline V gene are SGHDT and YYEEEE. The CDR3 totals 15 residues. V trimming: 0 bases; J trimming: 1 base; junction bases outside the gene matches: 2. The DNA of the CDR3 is TGTGCCAGCAGCTTGGGTAGGGGGCGCACAGATACGCAGTATTTT. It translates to CASSLGRGRTDTQYF.

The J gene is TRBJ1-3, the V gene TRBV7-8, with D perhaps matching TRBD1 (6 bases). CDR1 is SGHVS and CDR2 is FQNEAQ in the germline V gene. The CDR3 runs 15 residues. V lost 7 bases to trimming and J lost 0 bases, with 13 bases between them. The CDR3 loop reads CASNRLGGSGNTIYF. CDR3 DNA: TGTGCCAGCAACCGCCTAGGGGGCTCTGGAAACACCATATATTTT. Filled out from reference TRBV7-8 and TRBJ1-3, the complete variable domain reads GAGVSQSPRYKVAKRGQDVALRCDPISGHVSLFWYQQALGQGPEFLTYFQNEAQLDKSGLPSDRFFAERPEGSVSTLKIQRTQQEDSAVYLCASNRLGGSGNTIYFGEGSWLTVV.

The CDR3: CASSQVVHLQPQHF. CDR3 in DNA: TGCGCCAGCAGCCAAGTCGTACATCTTCAGCCCCAGCATTTT. The chain links TRBV4-1 to TRBJ1-5; unclear D gene. The length of the CDR3 is 14 residues. Germline CDR1 MGHRA, CDR2 YSYEKL. With 1 base removed from V and 6 bases from J, the gap between germline ends came to 10 bases.

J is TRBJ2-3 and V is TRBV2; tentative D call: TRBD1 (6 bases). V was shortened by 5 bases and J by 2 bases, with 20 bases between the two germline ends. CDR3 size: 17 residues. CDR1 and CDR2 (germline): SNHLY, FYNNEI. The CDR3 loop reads CASSKQQGADLTDTQYF. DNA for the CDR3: TGTGCCAGCAGTAAACAACAGGGCGCCGATCTCACAGATACGCAGTATTTT.

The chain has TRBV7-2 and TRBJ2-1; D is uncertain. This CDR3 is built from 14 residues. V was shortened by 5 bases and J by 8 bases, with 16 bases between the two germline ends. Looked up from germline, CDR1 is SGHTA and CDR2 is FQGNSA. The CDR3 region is CASSLERRTDEQFF. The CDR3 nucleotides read TGTGCCAGCAGCCTCGAGAGGAGAACCGATGAGCAGTTCTTC.

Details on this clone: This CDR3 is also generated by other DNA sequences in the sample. The CDR3 coding sequence is TGCGCCAGCAGCCAAGACGAAACTAGCGGGGCAGGGCAGTTCTTC. Protein product: CASSQDETSGAGQFF. V gene TRBV4-1 combines with J gene TRBJ2-1, with TRBD2 matching over 10 bases. Trimming cost V 0 bases and J 12 bases; bases outside gene matches: 8. The CDR3 has 15 residues. Germline lookup yields CDR1 MGHRA and CDR2 YSYEKL.

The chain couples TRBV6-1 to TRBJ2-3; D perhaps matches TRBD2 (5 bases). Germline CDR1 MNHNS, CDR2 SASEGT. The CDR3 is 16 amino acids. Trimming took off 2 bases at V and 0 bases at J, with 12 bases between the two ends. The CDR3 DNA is TGTGCCAGCAGTGAACCGGACTCATTCAGCACAGATACGCAGTATTTT. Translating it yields CASSEPDSFSTDTQYF.

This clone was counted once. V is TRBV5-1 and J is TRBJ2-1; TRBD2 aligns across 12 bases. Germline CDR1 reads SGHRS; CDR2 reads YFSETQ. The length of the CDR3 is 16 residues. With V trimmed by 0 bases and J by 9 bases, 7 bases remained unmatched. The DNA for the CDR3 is TGCGCCAGCAGCTTGGGTCCTAGCGGGAGGGTTATTGAGCAGTTCTTC. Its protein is CASSLGPSGRVIEQFF.

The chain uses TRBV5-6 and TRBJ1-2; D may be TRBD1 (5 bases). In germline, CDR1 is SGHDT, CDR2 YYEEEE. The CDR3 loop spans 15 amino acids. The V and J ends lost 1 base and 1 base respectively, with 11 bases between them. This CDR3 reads CASSLSGALNYGYTF. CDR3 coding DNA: TGTGCCAGCAGCTTGAGTGGGGCCCTTAACTATGGCTACACCTTC.

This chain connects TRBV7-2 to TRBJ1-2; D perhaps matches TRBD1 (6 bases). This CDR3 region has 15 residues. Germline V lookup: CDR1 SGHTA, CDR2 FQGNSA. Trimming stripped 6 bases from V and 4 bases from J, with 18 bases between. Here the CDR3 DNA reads TGTGCCAGCAGGGGGCCACAGGGTAGGAGCTATGGCTACACCTTC. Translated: CASRGPQGRSYGYTF.

The CDR3 is CASSPAGLPYEQYF. The CDR3, as DNA: TGTGCCAGCAGCCCAGCGGGCCTCCCCTACGAGCAGTACTTC. The chain couples TRBV11-2 to TRBJ2-7, with D maybe TRBD2 (6 bases). Per the germline V gene, CDR1 is SGHAT and CDR2 is FQNNGV. CDR3 length: 14 amino acids. Trimming removed 5 bases at V and 2 bases at J, with 13 bases between.

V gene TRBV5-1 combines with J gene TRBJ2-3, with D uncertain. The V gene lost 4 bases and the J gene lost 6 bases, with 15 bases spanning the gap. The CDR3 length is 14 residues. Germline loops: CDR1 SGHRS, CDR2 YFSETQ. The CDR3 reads CASSLPGGSDTQYF. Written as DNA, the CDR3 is TGCGCCAGCAGCCTCCCGGGTGGTTCTGATACGCAGTATTTT.

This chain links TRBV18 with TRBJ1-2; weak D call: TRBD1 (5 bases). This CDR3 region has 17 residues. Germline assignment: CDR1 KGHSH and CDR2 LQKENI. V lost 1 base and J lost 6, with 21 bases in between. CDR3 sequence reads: CASSPLSTPGKGNGYTF. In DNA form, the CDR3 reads TGTGCCAGCTCACCACTTTCCACGCCAGGGAAGGGGAATGGCTACACCTTC.

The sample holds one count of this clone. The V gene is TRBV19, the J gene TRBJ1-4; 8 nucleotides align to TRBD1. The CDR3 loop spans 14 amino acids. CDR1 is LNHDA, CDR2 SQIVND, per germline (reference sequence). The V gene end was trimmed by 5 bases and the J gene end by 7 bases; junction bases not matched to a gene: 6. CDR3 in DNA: TGTGCCAGTAGTGACAGGGGTTTTGTTGAAAAACTGTTTTTT. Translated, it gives CASSDRGFVEKLFF.

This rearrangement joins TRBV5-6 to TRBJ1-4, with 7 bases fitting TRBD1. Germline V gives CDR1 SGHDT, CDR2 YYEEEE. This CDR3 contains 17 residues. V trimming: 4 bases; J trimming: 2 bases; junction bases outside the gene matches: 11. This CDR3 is CASSQAGGPLTNEKLFF. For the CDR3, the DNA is TGTGCCAGCAGCCAAGCAGGGGGGCCTTTGACTAATGAAAAACTGTTTTTT.

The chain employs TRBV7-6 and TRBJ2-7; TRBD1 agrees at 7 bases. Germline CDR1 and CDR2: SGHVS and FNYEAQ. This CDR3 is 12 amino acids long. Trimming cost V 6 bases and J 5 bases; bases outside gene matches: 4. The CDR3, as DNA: TGTGCCAGCAGTCAAGACAGGGACGAGCAGTACTTC. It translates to CASSQDRDEQYF. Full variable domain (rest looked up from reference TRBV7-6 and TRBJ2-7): GAGVSQSPRYKVTKRGQDVALRCDPISGHVSLYWYRQALGQGPEFLTYFNYEAQQDKSGLPNDRFSAERPEGSISTLTIQRTEQRDSAMYRCASSQDRDEQYFGPGTRLTVT.

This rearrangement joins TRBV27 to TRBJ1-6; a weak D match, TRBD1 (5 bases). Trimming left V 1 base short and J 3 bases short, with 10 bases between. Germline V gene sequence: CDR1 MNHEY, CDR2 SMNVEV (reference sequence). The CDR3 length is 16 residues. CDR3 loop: CASSLWGGGYNSPLHF. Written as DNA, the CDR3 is TGTGCCAGCAGTTTATGGGGCGGGGGCTATAATTCACCCCTCCACTTT.

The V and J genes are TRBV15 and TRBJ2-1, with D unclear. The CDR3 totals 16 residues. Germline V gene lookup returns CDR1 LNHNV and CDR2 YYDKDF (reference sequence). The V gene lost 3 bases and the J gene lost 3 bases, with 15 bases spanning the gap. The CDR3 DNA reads TGTGCCACCAGCAGTGATACTCCATCCGACTACAATGAGCAGTTCTTC. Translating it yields CATSSDTPSDYNEQFF.

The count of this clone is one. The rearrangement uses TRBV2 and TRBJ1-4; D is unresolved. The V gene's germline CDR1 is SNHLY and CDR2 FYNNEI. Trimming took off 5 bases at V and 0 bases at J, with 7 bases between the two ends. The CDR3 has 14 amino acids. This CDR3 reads CASSQFATNEKLFF. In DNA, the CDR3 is TGTGCCAGCAGTCAGTTTGCAACTAATGAAAAACTGTTTTTT.

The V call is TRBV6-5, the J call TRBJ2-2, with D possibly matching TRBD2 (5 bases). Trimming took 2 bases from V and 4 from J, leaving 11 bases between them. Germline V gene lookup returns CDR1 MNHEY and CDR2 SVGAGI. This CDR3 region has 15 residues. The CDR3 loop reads CASSYGGLGTGELFF. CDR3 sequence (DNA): TGTGCCAGCAGTTACGGTGGACTTGGCACCGGGGAGCTGTTTTTT.

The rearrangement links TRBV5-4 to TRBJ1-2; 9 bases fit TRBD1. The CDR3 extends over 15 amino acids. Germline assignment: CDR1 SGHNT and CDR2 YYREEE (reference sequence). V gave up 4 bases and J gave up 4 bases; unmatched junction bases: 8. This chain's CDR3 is CASSPRDRVGYGYTF. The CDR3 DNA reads TGTGCCAGCAGCCCGAGGGACAGGGTGGGCTATGGCTACACCTTC.